One and the same sample provided the 8 T cell receptor beta chains below, sequenced in a study of T cells in women clearing cervical HPV infection. The assay was immunoSEQ multiplex PCR, and TCRdb's table has in-frame clones only and misses some. This repertoire includes about 32,000 clones. The sample taken for sequencing was blood buffy coat. The receptors stem from a woman aged 18 to 75 with a cervical HPV16 infection that either progressed to CIN3+ or cleared (not recorded which).

With respect to this clone: The read falls 3 residues short of the CDR3 end, and the missing part is taken from the germline J gene. This chain uses TRBV11-3 with TRBJ2-1; 9 bases fit TRBD1. With 8 bases clipped from V and 9 bases from J, the junction kept 11 bases outside the gene matches. Germline V gene lookup returns CDR1 SGHNT and CDR2 YENEEA. CDR3 size: 14 residues. The CDR3 protein is CASGVQGADGEQFF. CDR3 DNA (partial): TGTGCCAGCGGCGTACAGGGGGCAGATGGTGAG. The entire variable domain, with the rest obtained from reference TRBV11-3 and TRBJ2-1, is as follows: EAGVVQSPRYKIIEKKQPVAFWCNPISGHNTLYWYLQNLGQGPELLIRYENEEAVDDSQLPKDRFSAERLKGVDSTLKIQPAELGDSAVYLCASGVQGADGEQFFGPGTRLTVL.

A remark on this clone: The DNA ends 3 residues before the CDR3 does, and the rest of the CDR3 is filled in from the germline J gene. V usage is TRBV5-1 and J usage is TRBJ1-6; a weak D match, TRBD1 (5 bases). Germline V gene sequence: CDR1 SGHRS, CDR2 YFSETQ. The CDR3 consists of 15 residues. Trimming removed 3 bases at V and 7 bases at J, with 14 bases between. The CDR3 loop is CASSYAAGGNSPLHF. The CDR3 DNA, read in part, is TGCGCCAGCAGCTACGCCGCCGGGGGGAATTCACCC.

On this clone: The read ends 3 residues before the CDR3 terminus; that terminus is restored from the germline J gene. This chain links TRBV9 with TRBJ2-1, with TRBD1 as a possible D gene (6 bases). The CDR3 consists of 16 residues. The germline gives CDR1 SGDLS, CDR2 YYNGEE. Deletions cut 4 bases from V and 7 bases from J, with 21 bases between. Partial CDR3 DNA: TGTGCCAGCAGCCCTTCAACAGGGTCCACCGGGAATGAG. Amino acids: CASSPSTGSTGNE. Given in full, the CDR3 is CASSPSTGSTGNEQFF.

With regard to this clone: Coverage ceases 3 residues before the CDR3 finishes, and the germline J gene fills in the end. J is TRBJ1-6 and V is TRBV19; D remains ambiguous. CDR3 size: 12 residues. CDR1 and CDR2 (germline): LNHDA, SQIVND (reference sequence). The V gene lost 5 bases and the J gene lost 12 bases, with 11 bases spanning the gap. The CDR3 bases that were read are TGTGCCAGTAGTGCCCCCAAGGGACCC. This encodes CASSAPKGP. The complete CDR3 protein is CASSAPKGPLHF.

A note on this clone: Read data end 3 residues before the CDR3 end; the end is taken from the germline J gene. The chain uses TRBV30 and TRBJ1-4; D is uncertain. In germline, CDR1 is GTSNPN, CDR2 SVGIG (reference sequence). This CDR3 region has 14 residues. CDR3 protein: CAWIKGGENSPLFF. CDR3 DNA, as far as it was read: TGTGCCTGGATAAAAGGCGGGGAGAATTCACCA.

About this clone itself: The read terminates 3 residues before the CDR3 end, so the remaining end is supplied by the germline J gene. The chain joins TRBV5-1 to TRBJ2-3; 12 bases are shared with TRBD2. The J segment lost 1 base and the V segment lost 1 base, leaving 7 bases of the junction unmatched. CDR3 size: 18 residues. Germline CDR1 reads SGHRS; CDR2 reads YFSETQ. This CDR3 is CASSLRLAGGLGTDTQYF. The part of the CDR3 DNA that was read is TGCGCCAGCAGCTTGAGGCTAGCGGGAGGGCTCGGCACAGATACG.

Worth noting for this clone: The read stops 3 residues short of the end of the CDR3; the missing end is completed from the germline J gene. V gene TRBV7-2 combines with J gene TRBJ1-2; TRBD1 aligns across 7 bases. Per the germline V gene, CDR1 is SGHTA and CDR2 is FQGNSA. This CDR3 is 15 amino acids long. The J segment lost 4 bases and the V segment lost 3 bases, leaving 8 bases of the junction unmatched. CDR3 DNA, as far as it was read: TGTGCCAGCAGCTTTAGGGACAGACCACTCTATGGC. Translated, it gives CASSFRDRPLYG. The entire CDR3 protein is CASSFRDRPLYGYTF.

On this clone itself: The CDR3 is cut off 3 residues early in the read; its end comes from the germline J gene. J is TRBJ2-7 and V is TRBV12-3 or TRBV12-4; 10 bases fit TRBD1. The J segment lost 4 bases and the V segment lost 6 bases, leaving 12 bases of the junction unmatched. The length of the CDR3 is 16 residues. CDR3 residues: CASSNYAGTGVYEQYF. Partial CDR3 DNA: TGTGCCAGCAGCAACTACGCCGGGACAGGGGTTTACGAG.